The 28 T cell receptor beta chains below come from one sample, sequenced in a study of blood T cells in healthy people across ages. The use of a sample-barcoded 5' primer and a J-beta primer mix characterized a second PCR of roughly 6 to 12 cycles. Each CDR3 protein gets one entry after TCRdb re-called the 5' RACE reads with MiXCR. Here the sample spans hundreds of thousands of distinct CDR3 sequences, roughly 64% being singletons. The sample was blood. The source of these receptors is a man aged 25 to 45 in good health.

This clonotype was seen many times. This chain connects TRBV28 to TRBJ2-5; 9 nucleotides match TRBD2. The germline CDR1 and CDR2 sequences are MDHEN and SYDVKM. V was pared by 9 bases and J by 3 bases, with 11 bases of the junction left unmatched. This CDR3 comprises 15 residues. DNA of the CDR3: TGTGCCAGTAGTAAGGAGACTAGCGGAGAAGAGACCCAGTACTTC. Translation gives CASSKETSGEETQYF.

This sequence joins TRBV7-2 and TRBJ2-1; 7 positions agree with TRBD1. CDR1 is SGHTA and CDR2 is FQGNSA in the germline V gene. Trimming at V came to 5 bases and at J to 3 bases, leaving 16 bases not matched to a gene. The CDR3 runs to 18 residues. The CDR3 DNA is TGTGCCAGCAGCACAGTCCGTGGAGCCGGGACAGACTACAATGAGCAGTTCTTC. As protein: CASSTVRGAGTDYNEQFF.

V is TRBV21-1 and J is TRBJ2-4. TRBV21-1 is listed as a pseudogene. This CDR3 comprises 15 residues. The CDR3 bases are TGTGCCAGCAGCCAACGCGCAATAGCCAAAAACATTCAGTACTTC. Translation: CASSQRAIAKNIQYF.

About this clonotype itself: The junction departs from germline at one end; a sequencing error may be responsible. The rearrangement links TRBV20-1 to TRBJ2-1; 11 bases fit TRBD2. CDR3 size: 14 residues. Germline V lookup: CDR1 DFQATT, CDR2 SNEGSKA (reference sequence). The CDR3 spells CGAIETSGVHEQFF. For the CDR3, the DNA is TGCGGTGCTATAGAGACTAGCGGGGTCCATGAGCAGTTCTTC.

The chain carries TRBV7-8 and TRBJ2-7; 7 positions agree with TRBD1. Germline loops: CDR1 SGHVS, CDR2 FQNEAQ. V trimming: 5 bases; J trimming: 4 bases; junction bases outside the gene matches: 11. This CDR3 is built from 15 residues. The CDR3 region has the DNA TGTGCCAGCAGCCCCTCGCTGACAGGGTTGTACGAGCAGTACTTC. Translated: CASSPSLTGLYEQYF. Drawing the rest from reference TRBV7-8 and TRBJ2-7, the complete variable domain is GAGVSQSPRYKVAKRGQDVALRCDPISGHVSLFWYQQALGQGPEFLTYFQNEAQLDKSGLPSDRFFAERPEGSVSTLKIQRTQQEDSAVYLCASSPSLTGLYEQYFGPGTRLTVT.

This clonotype has just a few counts. The V gene is TRBV3-1, the J gene TRBJ2-5; D could derive from TRBD1 or TRBD2 (5 bases each). The CDR3 is 15 residues long. Germline V gives CDR1 LGHDT, CDR2 YNNKEL (reference sequence). The ends were cut back, 2 bases at V and 4 bases at J, with 14 bases in the middle. The CDR3 nucleotides read TGTGCCAGCAGCCAACAGCCGGCAGGGAGAGAGACCCAGTACTTC. Translation gives CASSQQPAGRETQYF.

The V gene is TRBV3-1, the J gene TRBJ1-6, with a weak D call TRBD1 (5 bases). CDR3 length equals 15 residues. Between the trimmed V and J ends, which lost 6 bases and 8 bases, there was a span of 17 bases. Germline CDR1 and CDR2: LGHDT and YNNKEL (reference sequence). The CDR3 sequence: CASSQFRDGDSPLHF. CDR3 DNA: TGTGCCAGCAGTCAATTTCGGGACGGAGATTCACCCCTCCACTTT. Together with reference TRBV3-1 and TRBJ1-6, the CDR3 gives the full variable domain: DTAVSQTPKYLVTQMGNDKSIKCEQNLGHDTMYWYKQDSKKFLKIMFSYNNKELIINETVPNRFSPKSPDKAHLNLHINSLELGDSAVYFCASSQFRDGDSPLHFGNGTRLTVT.

V is TRBV5-1 and J is TRBJ2-3; 8 bases are shared with TRBD2. Losses at the gene ends were 0 bases for V and 2 bases for J; bases not matched to a gene: 23. Germline values: CDR1 SGHRS, CDR2 YFSETQ. This CDR3 has 22 residues. The CDR3 here is CASSLGFRTSRMIRRPTDTQYF. Written as DNA, the CDR3 is TGCGCCAGCAGCTTGGGATTTCGGACTAGCAGGATGATCCGACGGCCCACAGATACGCAGTATTTT.

This clonotype was seen a single time. The chain combines TRBV4-3 with TRBJ2-1; 12 bases are shared with TRBD2. The CDR3 runs to 16 residues. V shed 0 bases, J shed 7 bases, and the junction held 4 bases outside the gene matches. In germline, CDR1 is LGHNA, CDR2 YSLEER. In DNA, the CDR3 is TGCGCCAGCAGCCAAGAACTAGCGGGGGGCCCTAATGAGCAGTTCTTC. Amino acid sequence: CASSQELAGGPNEQFF.

J is TRBJ2-6 and V is TRBV11-2; the match to TRBD1 covers 7 bases. The CDR3 loop spans 15 amino acids. CDR1 and CDR2 from the germline V gene are SGHAT and FQNNGV. The V segment lost 6 bases and the J segment 2 bases; nucleotides outside the gene matches: 4. The CDR3 DNA reads as TGTGCCAGCAGTAGACAGGGAGCTGGGGCCAACGTCCTGACTTTC. Its protein product is CASSRQGAGANVLTF.

The chain is built from TRBV12-3 or TRBV12-4 and TRBJ1-1; 9 bases are a match to TRBD1. This CDR3 region has 15 residues. Germline trimming cut 6 bases from V and 1 base from J; bases unmatched to any gene: 6. CDR3: CASRSRQGGNTEAFF. DNA for the CDR3: TGTGCCAGCAGAAGTCGACAGGGGGGGAACACTGAAGCTTTCTTT.

The chain combines TRBV25-1 with TRBJ2-1, with D possibly matching TRBD1 (5 bases). The V end lost 2 bases, the J end lost 2 bases, and 16 bases lay between the germline ends. In germline, CDR1 is MGHDK, CDR2 SYGVNS. There are 17 residues in the CDR3. This CDR3 is CASSEGSRQITYNEQFF. The CDR3 region has the DNA TGTGCCAGCAGTGAAGGGTCCCGACAGATTACCTACAATGAGCAGTTCTTC.

This clonotype showed up just a few times. This chain links TRBV29-1 with TRBJ2-5; D assignment may be TRBD1 or TRBD2 (5 bases each). CDR3 length: 13 amino acids. The germline V and J ends were trimmed by 2 bases and 11 bases, with 18 bases remaining between them. CDR1 and CDR2 from the germline V gene are SQVTM and ANQGSEA. The DNA for the CDR3 is TGCAGCGTTGAACCCGCAGTGGGGGAGAAGCAGTACTTC. This sequence encodes CSVEPAVGEKQYF.

The chain links TRBV10-3 to TRBJ1-3; perhaps TRBD1 as D (5 bases). This CDR3 is built from 16 residues. Germline lookup yields CDR1 ENHRY and CDR2 SYGVKD. Trimming left V 6 bases short and J 2 bases short, with 17 bases between. The CDR3 bases are TGTGCCATCAGGGACACCATAGTTTCCCCTGGAAACACCATATATTTT. It specifies CAIRDTIVSPGNTIYF.

A few counts support this clonotype. V is TRBV7-2 and J is TRBJ2-3; D may correspond to TRBD1 or TRBD2 (5 bases each). This CDR3 region has 13 residues. CDR1 SGHTA and CDR2 FQGNSA come from the germline V gene. The germline V and J ends were trimmed by 5 bases and 4 bases, with 10 bases remaining between them. This CDR3 reads CASSRRGADTQYF. CDR3 nucleotides: TGTGCCAGCAGCCGACGGGGCGCAGATACGCAGTATTTT. Full variable domain (outside the CDR3, taken from reference TRBV7-2 and TRBJ2-3): GAGVSQSPSNKVTEKGKDVELRCDPISGHTALYWYRQSLGQGLEFLIYFQGNSAPDKSGLPSDRFSAERTGGSVSTLTIQRTQQEDSAVYLCASSRRGADTQYFGPGTRLTVL.

V usage is TRBV6-2 or TRBV6-3 and J usage is TRBJ2-5; TRBD2 aligns across 13 bases. The DNA end lines up better with TRBJ2-7; the J call may be wrong. This CDR3 has 15 residues. The V gene's germline CDR1 is MNHEY and CDR2 SVGEGT. This chain's CDR3 is CASSLTSGRHYEQYF. CDR3 nucleotides: TGTGCCAGCAGTTTGACTAGCGGGAGGCACTACGAGCAGTACTTC.

This clonotype came up once. A clone one base away is much larger, so this may be a read error. This chain joins TRBV7-2 and TRBJ1-2, with D hard to call. Germline V gene lookup returns CDR1 SGHTA and CDR2 FQGNSA. The CDR3 runs to 12 residues. Trimming shortened V by 3 bases and J by 4 bases, and 6 bases separated the two germline ends. CDR3 nucleotide sequence: TGTGCCAGCAGCTTTAACAGCTATGGCTACACCTTC. Translating gives CASSFNSYGYTF.

The V gene is TRBV3-1, the J gene TRBJ2-3; D gene ambiguous. The germline V gene encodes CDR1 LGHDT and CDR2 YNNKEL (reference sequence). Trimming shortened V by 4 bases and J by 6 bases, and 11 bases separated the two germline ends. The CDR3 runs to 13 residues. CDR3 sequence reads: CASSPTRLDTQYF. The CDR3 DNA follows: TGTGCCAGCAGCCCCACGCGGCTTGATACGCAGTATTTT.

The chain links TRBV30 to TRBJ1-5; D is ambiguous. The CDR3 is 13 amino acids. Germline V lookup: CDR1 GTSNPN, CDR2 SVGIG (reference sequence). V was cut by 0 bases and J by 0 bases, with 3 bases left in between. The chain's CDR3 is CAWSVGSNQPQHF. CDR3 coding DNA: TGTGCCTGGAGTGTGGGTAGCAATCAGCCCCAGCATTTT.

This clonotype was recorded a few times. The CDR3 DNA follows: TGTGCCAGCGAAGCGGGAGGGACCCCCAAAAACATTCAGTACTTC. Protein: CASEAGGTPKNIQYF. V is TRBV12-3 or TRBV12-4 and J is TRBJ2-4, with TRBD2 matching 10 bases. V trimming: 8 bases; J trimming: 2 bases; junction bases outside the gene matches: 6. The CDR3 consists of 15 residues.

This clonotype was detected only a few times. V usage is TRBV6-2 or TRBV6-3 and J usage is TRBJ2-5, with 13 bases matching TRBD2. CDR3 length: 15 residues. Germline trimming cut 5 bases from V and 5 bases from J; bases unmatched to any gene: 5. In germline, CDR1 is MNHEY, CDR2 SVGEGT. Here the CDR3 reads CASSPGLAGVETQYF. The DNA of the CDR3 is TGTGCCAGCAGTCCAGGACTAGCGGGAGTGGAGACCCAGTACTTC.

The chain uses TRBV2 and TRBJ2-7; D is perhaps TRBD1 or TRBD2 (5 bases each). The CDR3 sequence is 14 residues long. Trimming took off 10 bases at V and 10 bases at J, with 26 bases between the two ends. CDR1 is SNHLY, CDR2 FYNNEI, per germline. The chain's CDR3 is CANKSRDGTEAQYF. CDR3 nucleotide sequence: TGTGCCAACAAATCCCGGGACGGTACTGAGGCCCAGTACTTC. Combining the CDR3 with reference TRBV2 and TRBJ2-7 gives the whole variable domain EPEVTQTPSHQVTQMGQEVILRCVPISNHLYFYWYRQILGQKVEFLVSFYNNEISEKSEIFDDQFSVERPDGSNFTLKIRSTKLEDSAMYFCANKSRDGTEAQYFGPGTRLTVT.

This clonotype was picked up a small number of times. The chain carries TRBV29-1 and TRBJ2-7, with D maybe TRBD1 (6 bases). The germline CDR1 and CDR2 sequences are SQVTM and ANQGSEA. The CDR3 extends over 12 amino acids. Trimming removed 8 bases from V and 0 bases from J, with 11 bases in between. CDR3 in amino acids: CSSRDNSYEQYF. DNA for the CDR3: TGCAGCTCCCGGGACAACTCCTACGAGCAGTACTTC.

The rearrangement links TRBV7-2 to TRBJ1-4; no reliable D call. The germline gives CDR1 SGHTA, CDR2 FQGNSA. V was cut by 1 base and J by 10 bases, with 10 bases left in between. The CDR3 length is 13 residues. The CDR3 DNA follows: TGTGCCAGCAGCTTAGAAGGGATGAGAAAACTGTTTTTT. Translation: CASSLEGMRKLFF.

This chain links TRBV20-1 with TRBJ2-7; 7 bases line up with TRBD2. Unmatched junction bases numbered 14, after V lost 4 bases and J lost 5 bases. Germline V gene lookup returns CDR1 DFQATT and CDR2 SNEGSKA (reference sequence). The CDR3 length is 15 residues. The CDR3 DNA is TGCAGTGCTATCCCCGTTACGGGAGGCCAGGACGAGCAGTACTTC. It codes for CSAIPVTGGQDEQYF.

V and J are TRBV7-2 and TRBJ2-3, with TRBD1 matching over 8 bases. Losses at the gene ends were 5 bases for V and 2 bases for J; bases not matched to a gene: 9. CDR3 size: 16 residues. Germline V gene lookup returns CDR1 SGHTA and CDR2 FQGNSA. The CDR3 spells CASSLSWDRSTDTQYF. The CDR3 DNA is TGTGCCAGCAGCCTATCGTGGGACAGGTCCACAGATACGCAGTATTTT.

The chain combines TRBV2 with TRBJ2-5; possibly TRBD1 or TRBD2 for D (5 bases each). In germline, CDR1 is SNHLY, CDR2 FYNNEI. The V and J ends lost 6 bases and 7 bases respectively, with 15 bases between them. This CDR3 has 13 amino acids. Here the CDR3 reads CASRELSGATQYF. For the CDR3, the DNA is TGTGCCAGCAGGGAACTATCCGGGGCGACCCAGTACTTC. The entire variable domain, with the rest obtained from reference TRBV2 and TRBJ2-5, is as follows: EPEVTQTPSHQVTQMGQEVILRCVPISNHLYFYWYRQILGQKVEFLVSFYNNEISEKSEIFDDQFSVERPDGSNFTLKIRSTKLEDSAMYFCASRELSGATQYFGPGTRLLVL.

On this clonotype itself: At one of its ends the junction is not consistent with the germline gene, which may arise from a read error. This rearrangement joins TRBV20-1 to TRBJ2-4; TRBD2 aligns across 10 bases. The germline CDR1 and CDR2 sequences are DFQATT and SNEGSKA (reference sequence). The CDR3 runs 16 residues. The CDR3: CGASLRAGGQGNIQYF. In DNA form, the CDR3 reads TGCGGTGCCTCATTGCGAGCGGGGGGGCAGGGGAACATTCAGTACTTC.